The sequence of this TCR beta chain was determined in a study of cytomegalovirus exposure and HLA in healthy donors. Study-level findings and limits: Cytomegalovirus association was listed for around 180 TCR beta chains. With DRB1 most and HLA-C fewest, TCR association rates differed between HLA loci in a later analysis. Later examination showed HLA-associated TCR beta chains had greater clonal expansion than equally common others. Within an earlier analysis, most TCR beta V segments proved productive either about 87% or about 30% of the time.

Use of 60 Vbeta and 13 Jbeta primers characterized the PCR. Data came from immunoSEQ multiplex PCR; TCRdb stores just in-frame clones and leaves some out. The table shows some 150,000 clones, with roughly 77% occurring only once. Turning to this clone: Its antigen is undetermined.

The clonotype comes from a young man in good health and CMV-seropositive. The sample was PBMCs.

CDR3 loop: CASSPMSYGTPGDEQYF. CDR3 bases: TGTGCCAGCTCACCTATGTCCTATGGAACCCCCGGGGACGAGCAGTACTTC. The chain joins TRBV18 to TRBJ2-7, with D possibly matching TRBD2 (5 bases). The germline V gene encodes CDR1 KGHSH and CDR2 LQKENI. Trimming took 3 bases from V and 5 from J, leaving 23 bases between them. This CDR3 has 17 residues.